This passage covers 14 T cell receptor beta chains from one sample sequenced in a study of blood T cell repertoires in COVID-19. Sequencing was performed with immunoSEQ multiplex PCR; in TCRdb, only in-frame clones are kept and a portion is missing. The top ten hold around 4% of the sample, which has over 200,000 clones, around 92% seen once. Sequenced material: PBMCs or T cells enriched from blood (not recorded which). The receptors shown here come from a woman in her twenties or thirties with acute COVID-19.

The chain has TRBV25-1 and TRBJ2-1, with 9 bases lining up with TRBD2. The CDR3 has 16 amino acids. J was trimmed by 8 bases and V by 4 bases; bases with no gene match: 12. Germline-derived CDR1 and CDR2 are MGHDK and SYGVNS. The CDR3 DNA follows: TGTGCCAGCAGTGGGTCGGCGGCGGGGGGGTTGGATGAGCAGTTCTTC. Residues: CASSGSAAGGLDEQFF.

J is TRBJ2-7 and V is TRBV18; D perhaps matches TRBD1 (5 bases). CDR1 is KGHSH, CDR2 LQKENI, per germline. The CDR3 is 12 residues long. Trimming removed 4 bases from V and 3 bases from J, with 7 bases in between. The CDR3 coding sequence is TGTGCCAGCTCACAGACAGACTACGAGCAGTACTTC. Translating gives CASSQTDYEQYF.

This sequence joins TRBV2 and TRBJ2-7, with TRBD2 matching over 7 bases. Germline V gene data show CDR1 as SNHLY and CDR2 as FYNNEI. The V and J ends lost 3 bases and 4 bases, in that order; junction bases with no gene match: 6. The CDR3 length is 14 residues. The CDR3 region is CASSDMGGGYEQYF. CDR3 nucleotides: TGTGCCAGCAGTGACATGGGCGGGGGATACGAGCAGTACTTC.

The chain uses TRBV5-1 and TRBJ1-4, with a possible D match to TRBD1 (6 bases). The V end was cut by 4 bases, the J end by 2 bases, with 21 bases between. Germline V gene lookup returns CDR1 SGHRS and CDR2 YFSETQ. The CDR3 length is 18 residues. The CDR3 here is CASSAKDGGRGTNEKLFF. For the CDR3, the DNA is TGCGCCAGCAGCGCGAAGGACGGGGGGCGCGGGACTAATGAAAAACTGTTTTTT.

The V call is TRBV9, the J call TRBJ2-5; D gene ambiguous. From germline, CDR1 is SGDLS and CDR2 YYNGEE. V was shortened by 0 bases and J by 3 bases, with 12 bases between the two germline ends. This CDR3 has 15 amino acids. The DNA for the CDR3 is TGTGCCAGCAGCGTAGGGGCAGCCATTGAAGAGACCCAGTACTTC. Translation gives CASSVGAAIEETQYF.

This clone appeared once. V usage is TRBV6-2 or TRBV6-3 and J usage is TRBJ2-3; D ambiguous. Germline assignment: CDR1 MNHEY and CDR2 SVGEGT. V lost 2 bases and J 0 bases, leaving 9 bases between the germline ends. This CDR3 comprises 15 residues. The CDR3 DNA reads TGTGCCAGCAGTTACGCGCAGACTAGCACAGATACGCAGTATTTT. Its translation: CASSYAQTSTDTQYF.

This chain joins TRBV7-2 and TRBJ2-5; 7 bases align to TRBD1. V was clipped by 5 bases and J by 3 bases; unmatched bases: 6. Germline values: CDR1 SGHTA, CDR2 FQGNSA. This CDR3 has 14 residues. CDR3 coding DNA: TGTGCCAGCAGCAACCCGGGACAGAAAGAGACCCAGTACTTC. Protein sequence: CASSNPGQKETQYF.

The rearrangement uses TRBV10-3 and TRBJ2-7; D is ambiguous. The CDR3 covers 13 residues. Germline CDR1 is ENHRY and CDR2 is SYGVKD. V was clipped by 3 bases and J by 5 bases, with 11 bases between them. The CDR3 region is CAISEKVSNEQYF. CDR3 in DNA: TGTGCCATCAGTGAAAAAGTGAGTAACGAGCAGTACTTC.

This clone was seen a single time. The chain carries TRBV6-2 or TRBV6-3 and TRBJ2-7, with D possibly being TRBD1 (6 bases). Trimming removed 5 bases at V and 3 bases at J, with 17 bases between. The CDR3 is 15 residues long. The V gene's germline CDR1 is MNHEY and CDR2 SVGEGT. The CDR3 region is CASSRAEGGIYEQYF. CDR3 sequence (DNA): TGTGCCAGCAGTCGGGCCGAAGGGGGTATCTACGAGCAGTACTTC.

The DNA of the CDR3 is TGTGCCAGCAGCCCAACCGGGACAGCCTTGGACACTGAAGCTTTCTTT. Its translation: CASSPTGTALDTEAFF. This chain connects TRBV11-2 to TRBJ1-1, with TRBD1 matching 7 bases. The junction had 12 bases not matched to a gene; V was cut back by 5 bases and J by 3 bases. Germline CDR1 reads SGHAT; CDR2 reads FQNNGV. This CDR3 spans 16 amino acids.

The CDR3 sequence: CASSEQGGYEQYF. The CDR3 bases are TGCGCCAGCAGTGAGCAGGGGGGATACGAGCAGTACTTC. This rearrangement joins TRBV10-1 to TRBJ2-7; the D gene is possibly TRBD1 (7 bases). CDR1 WNHNN and CDR2 SYGVQD come from the germline V gene (reference sequence). The CDR3 is made up of 13 amino acids. V was shortened by 2 bases and J by 4 bases, with 9 bases between the two germline ends.

The chain employs TRBV19 and TRBJ2-7; 9 bases line up with TRBD2. This CDR3 is 15 amino acids long. CDR1 is LNHDA and CDR2 is SQIVND in the germline V gene (reference sequence). V dropped 3 bases and J dropped 3; count of bases not matched to a gene: 6. DNA for the CDR3: TGTGCCAGTAGTATCCTAGCGGGGATTTTCTACGAGCAGTACTTC. Protein: CASSILAGIFYEQYF.

This clone was seen more than once but under ten times. The V call is TRBV5-5, the J call TRBJ1-2; tentatively, D is TRBD1 (5 bases). Trimming took 4 bases from V and 12 from J, leaving 19 bases between them. Per germline, CDR1 SGHKS and CDR2 YYEKEE (reference sequence). The CDR3 is 13 amino acids. CDR3 coding DNA: TGTGCCAGCAGCGCTACAGGAGACTTGGTACACACCTTC. Translation gives CASSATGDLVHTF.

V and J are TRBV6-5 and TRBJ2-2; TRBD1 is a possible D gene (6 bases). From germline, CDR1 is MNHEY and CDR2 SVGAGI. Trimming left V 0 bases short and J 7 bases short, with 12 bases between. The CDR3 contains 15 residues. This CDR3 is CASSYSAGAVGELFF. DNA for the CDR3: TGTGCCAGCAGTTACTCAGCAGGGGCGGTCGGGGAGCTGTTTTTT.